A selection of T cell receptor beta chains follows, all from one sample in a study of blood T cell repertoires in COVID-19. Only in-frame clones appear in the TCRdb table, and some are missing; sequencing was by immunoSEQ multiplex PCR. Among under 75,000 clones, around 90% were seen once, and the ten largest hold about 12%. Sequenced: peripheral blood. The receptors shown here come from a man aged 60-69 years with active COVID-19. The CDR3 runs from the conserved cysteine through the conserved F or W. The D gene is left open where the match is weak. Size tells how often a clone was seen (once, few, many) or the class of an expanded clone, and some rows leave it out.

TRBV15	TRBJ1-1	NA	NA	CATRSPGQLGAEAFF	TGTGCCACCCGTTCCCCCGGACAGCTGGGGGCTGAAGCTTTCTTT
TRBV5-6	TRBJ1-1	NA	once	CASSLGAGNTEAFF	TGTGCCAGCAGCTTGGGGGCGGGGAACACTGAAGCTTTCTTT
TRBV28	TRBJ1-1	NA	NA	CASSRFSAMNTEAFF	TGTGCCAGCAGCCGGTTTAGCGCAATGAACACTGAAGCTTTCTTT
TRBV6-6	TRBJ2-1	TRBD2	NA	CASSHGLGSHEQFF	TGTGCCAGCAGTCACGGACTAGGTAGCCATGAGCAGTTCTTC
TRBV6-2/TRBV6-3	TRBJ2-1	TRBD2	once	CASSLRTSGRVKGNEQFF	TGTGCCAGCAGCCTACGGACTAGCGGGAGGGTCAAGGGCAATGAGCAGTTCTTC
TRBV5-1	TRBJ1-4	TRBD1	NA	CASSLRQGINGEKLFF	TGCGCCAGCAGCTTGAGACAGGGAATCAACGGCGAAAAACTGTTTTTT
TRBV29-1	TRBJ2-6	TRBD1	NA	CSVESRGQSSSGANVLTF	TGCAGCGTTGAGAGTAGGGGACAGAGCTCCTCTGGGGCCAACGTCCTGACTTTC
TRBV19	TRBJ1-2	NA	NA	CASSIARADYGYTF	TGTGCCAGTAGTATAGCCAGGGCGGACTATGGCTACACCTTC
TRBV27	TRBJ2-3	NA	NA	CASSPVYTDTQYF	TGTGCCAGCAGCCCAGTATACACAGATACGCAGTATTTT
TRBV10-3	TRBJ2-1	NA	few	CAISDKGGSYNEQFF	TGTGCCATCAGTGATAAGGGAGGATCCTACAATGAGCAGTTCTTC
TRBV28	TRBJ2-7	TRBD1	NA	CASSLSAQGAREQYF	TGTGCCAGCAGTTTATCCGCGCAGGGGGCGCGCGAGCAGTACTTC
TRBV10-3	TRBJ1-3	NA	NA	CAISEMVGRGRTIYF	TGTGCCATCAGTGAGATGGTGGGAAGAGGGCGCACCATATATTTT
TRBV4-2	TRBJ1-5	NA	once	CASSRPSDQPQHF	TGTGCCAGCAGCCGCCCGTCAGATCAGCCCCAGCATTTT
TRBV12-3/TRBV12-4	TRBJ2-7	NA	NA	CASSPGSVEQYF	TGTGCCAGCAGCCCCGGTAGTGTTGAGCAGTACTTC
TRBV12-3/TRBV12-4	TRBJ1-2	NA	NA	CASSFAGASGYTF	TGTGCCAGCAGTTTTGCAGGGGCTAGTGGCTACACCTTC
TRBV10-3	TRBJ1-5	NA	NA	CAISESDSSNQPQHF	TGTGCCATCAGTGAGTCGGACAGTAGCAATCAGCCCCAGCATTTT
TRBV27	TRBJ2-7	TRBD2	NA	CASSPHRTSGNSEQYF	TGTGCCAGCAGTCCCCACCGGACTAGCGGGAACAGCGAGCAGTACTTC